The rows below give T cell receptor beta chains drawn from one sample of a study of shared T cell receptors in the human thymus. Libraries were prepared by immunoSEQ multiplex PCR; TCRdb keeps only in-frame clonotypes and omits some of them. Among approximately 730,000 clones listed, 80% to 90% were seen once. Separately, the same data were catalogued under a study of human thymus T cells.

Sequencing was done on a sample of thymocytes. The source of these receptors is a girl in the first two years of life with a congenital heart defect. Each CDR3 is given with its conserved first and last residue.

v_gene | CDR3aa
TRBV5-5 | CASSHTGEQDEKLFF
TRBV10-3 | CAISESGEPTGGFGNTIYF
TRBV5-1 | CASSLVRGTGFYEQYF
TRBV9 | CASSPPLPTEAFF
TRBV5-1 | CASSDRPQGENTEAFF
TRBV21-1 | CASSKSARLREGSTEAFF
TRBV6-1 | CASSNGDSAFPAFF
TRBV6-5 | CASSYPGNTEAFF
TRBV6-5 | CASSYSPDCEAFF
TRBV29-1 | CSVDKGLGTEAFF
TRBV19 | CASNPPGHRFSNQPQHF
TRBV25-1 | CASSDNRTGLFTF
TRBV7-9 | CASSLEGQSQNTEAFF
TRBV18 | CASSPRRGATEAFF
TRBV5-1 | CASSSPTGNYGYTF
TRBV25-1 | CASSEGGADEKLFF
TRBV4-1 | CASSQGGGQETQYF
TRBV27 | CASSPTGLAGCYGYTF
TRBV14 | CASSLGQTTDTQYF
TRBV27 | CASSFQAHRRPQETQYF
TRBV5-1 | CASSPDRGNYGYTF
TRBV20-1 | CSASGDTIYF
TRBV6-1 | CASSAVGRDSWGDYGYTF
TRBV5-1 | CASSELAGGHTDTQYF
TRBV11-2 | CASTTLGDRVTEAFF
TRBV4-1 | CASSQEVGRERGAQHF
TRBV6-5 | CASSHGAGTYNEQFF
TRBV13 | CASRSVPQGAHGYTF
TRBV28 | CASRTGRWAGVDTDTQYF
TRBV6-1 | CASSEWLPRGPAFF
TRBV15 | CATSRKGQGFSPLHF
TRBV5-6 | CASSLRQGAQSYNEQFF
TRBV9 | CASSVGSDSSGNTIYF
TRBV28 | CASSFLTGGSLNSNQPQHF
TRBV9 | CASSANFKGGAGGNTEAFF
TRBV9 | CASSAGVWDTEAFF
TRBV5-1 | CASSPRTGENTEAFF
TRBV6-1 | CASSRLAGGENEQFF
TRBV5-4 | CASSLGGETGTDTQYF
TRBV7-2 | CASSLDRGLAEQYF
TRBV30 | CAWSGRLPPNTEAFF
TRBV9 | CASSATGQPANYGYTF
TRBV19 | CASSTPGHKYYGYTF
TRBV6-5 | CASSSGGSRGQYF
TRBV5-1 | CASSLAGQNSGNTIYF
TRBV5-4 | CASSLNGQPNTEAFF
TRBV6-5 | CASSPTGSRYGYTF
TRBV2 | CASRRASGVSYEQYF
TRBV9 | CASSLQAGGTDTQYF
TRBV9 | CASSAQINGANVLTF
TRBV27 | CASIKTPGGGTDTQYF
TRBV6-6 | CASSCKTGGNTEAFF
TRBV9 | CASSFEVGATNEQFF
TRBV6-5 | CASSWSPGTVYGYTF
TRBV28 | CASSLSGQEDF
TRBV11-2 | CASSLVLAGVDTQYF
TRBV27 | CASSLIGAGWNEQYF
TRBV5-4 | CASSLSVGPNTEAFF
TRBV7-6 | CASSLVYGYEQYF